This T cell receptor beta chain was recovered during a study of OX40 agonist ivuxolimab in advanced cancers. Study-level information: The mean age was about 61 years, ranging from 23 to 79, with roughly four fifths of participants male. Antecedent anti-PD-1, anti-PD-L1 or anti-CTLA-4 therapy was permissible, with 40% having received some. Findings of the study overall: A proportion of nonresponders additionally exhibited low normalized T-cell clonal expansion. Researchers report that CD8+ T cells had, on average, more expanded clones than CD4+.

As for this clone: What it binds is not known.

Using immunoSEQ multiplex PCR, the repertoire was profiled, and TCRdb retains in-frame clones only, with some absent. The sample lists approximately 45,000 clones, approximately 91% occurring once. The source of this sequence is an adult with an advanced solid tumor such as melanoma, head and neck, liver or kidney cancer. The sample consisted of CD4+ or CD8+ T cells sorted from blood, taken in a trial of the OX40 agonist ivuxolimab.

Written as DNA, the CDR3 is TGTGCCAGCAGTTCTCCGGGACTAGCGGGATCTCAGTACTTC. Protein sequence: CASSSPGLAGSQYF. J is TRBJ2-7 and V is TRBV27, with 13 bases matching TRBD2. Germline CDR1 and CDR2: MNHEY and SMNVEV (reference sequence). The CDR3 runs to 14 residues. V trimming: 4 bases; J trimming: 10 bases; junction bases outside the gene matches: 7.